A single T cell receptor beta chain is shown here with its context. The antigen is unknown. Trimming shortened V by 6 bases and J by 0 bases, and 20 bases separated the two germline ends. CDR3 size: 18 residues. The germline gives CDR1 LNHDA, CDR2 SQIVND (reference sequence). This entry comes from a study of cytomegalovirus exposure and HLA in healthy donors. The study, taken as a whole, reports: Testing in vitro showed a few CMV-associated chains specific for CMV antigens. Some public TCRs appeared in many individuals, while most sequences were rare. Reportedly, cytomegalovirus status was diagnosed with high sensitivity and specificity.

In the PCR, 60 Vbeta and 13 Jbeta primers were used. Only in-frame clones appear in the TCRdb table, and some are missing; sequencing was by immunoSEQ multiplex PCR. The sample shows 200,000 to 250,000 clones, approximately 84% of them seen only once. The rearrangement joins TRBV19 to TRBJ1-4; D not certain. Source material: PBMCs. The receptor was derived from a woman between 35 and 50 years old in good health and CMV-seronegative. This CDR3 reads CASRAKREFRATNEKLFF. The CDR3 DNA reads as TGTGCCAGTAGGGCTAAGAGGGAATTTCGGGCAACTAATGAAAAACTGTTTTTT. Together with reference TRBV19 and TRBJ1-4, the CDR3 gives the full variable domain: DGGITQSPKYLFRKEGQNVTLSCEQNLNHDAMYWYRQDPGQGLRLIYYSQIVNDFQKGDIAEGYSVSREKKESFPLTVTSAQKNPTAFYLCASRAKREFRATNEKLFFGSGTQLSVL.